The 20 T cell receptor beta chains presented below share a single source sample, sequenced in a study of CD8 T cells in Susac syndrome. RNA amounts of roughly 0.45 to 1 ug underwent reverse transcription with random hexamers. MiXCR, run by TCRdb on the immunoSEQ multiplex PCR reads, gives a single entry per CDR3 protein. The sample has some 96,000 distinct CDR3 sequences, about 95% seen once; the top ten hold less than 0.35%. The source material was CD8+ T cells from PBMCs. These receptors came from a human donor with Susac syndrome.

The CDR3 bases are TGCAGCGTTGGCGGATCGCACTCAAGCTCCTACGAGCAGTACTTC. This sequence encodes CSVGGSHSSSYEQYF. This chain joins TRBV29-1 and TRBJ2-7; D gene unclear. The V and J ends lost 4 bases and 0 bases respectively, with 16 bases between them. Germline CDR1 reads SQVTM; CDR2 reads ANQGSEA. This CDR3 is built from 15 residues.

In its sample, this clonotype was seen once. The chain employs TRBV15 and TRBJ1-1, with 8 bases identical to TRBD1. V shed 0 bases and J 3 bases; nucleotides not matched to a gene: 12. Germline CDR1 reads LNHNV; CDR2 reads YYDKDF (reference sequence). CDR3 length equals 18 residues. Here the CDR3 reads CATSRDPLTRGRHTEAFF. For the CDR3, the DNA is TGTGCCACCAGCAGAGATCCCCTCACCAGGGGGCGGCACACTGAAGCTTTCTTT.

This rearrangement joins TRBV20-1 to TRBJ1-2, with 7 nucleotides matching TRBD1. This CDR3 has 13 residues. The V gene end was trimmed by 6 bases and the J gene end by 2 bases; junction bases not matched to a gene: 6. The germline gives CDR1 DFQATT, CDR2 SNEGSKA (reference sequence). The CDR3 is CSANDRANYGYTF. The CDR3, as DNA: TGCAGTGCGAACGACAGGGCCAACTATGGCTACACCTTC.

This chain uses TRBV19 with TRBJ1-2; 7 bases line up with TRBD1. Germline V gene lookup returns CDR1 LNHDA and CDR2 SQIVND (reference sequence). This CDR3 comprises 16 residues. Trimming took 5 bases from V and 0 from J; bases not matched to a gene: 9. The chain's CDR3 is CASSSPGTASNYGYTF. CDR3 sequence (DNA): TGTGCCAGTAGTTCCCCCGGGACAGCATCTAACTATGGCTACACCTTC.

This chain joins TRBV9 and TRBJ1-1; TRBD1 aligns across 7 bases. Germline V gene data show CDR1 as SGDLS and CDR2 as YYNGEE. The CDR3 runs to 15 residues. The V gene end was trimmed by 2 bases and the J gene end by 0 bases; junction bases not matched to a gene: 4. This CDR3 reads CASSVPTGMNTEAFF. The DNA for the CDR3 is TGTGCCAGCAGCGTTCCGACAGGGATGAACACTGAAGCTTTCTTT.

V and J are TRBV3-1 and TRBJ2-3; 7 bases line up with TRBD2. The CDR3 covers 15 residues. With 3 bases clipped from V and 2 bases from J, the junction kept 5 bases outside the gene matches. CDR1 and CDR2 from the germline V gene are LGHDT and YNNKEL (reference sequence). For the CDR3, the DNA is TGTGCCAGCAGCCACAGGCGGGGGACCACAGATACGCAGTATTTT. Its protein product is CASSHRRGTTDTQYF.

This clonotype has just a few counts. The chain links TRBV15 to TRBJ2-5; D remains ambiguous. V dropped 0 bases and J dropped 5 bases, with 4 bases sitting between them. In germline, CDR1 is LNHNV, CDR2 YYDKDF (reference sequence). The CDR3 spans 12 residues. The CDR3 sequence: CATSRDVETQYF. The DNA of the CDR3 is TGTGCCACCAGCAGAGATGTCGAGACCCAGTACTTC. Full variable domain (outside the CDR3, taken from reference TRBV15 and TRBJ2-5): DAMVIQNPRYQVTQFGKPVTLSCSQTLNHNVMYWYQQKSSQAPKLLFHYYDKDFNNEADTPDNFQSRRPNTSFCFLDIRSPGLGDTAMYLCATSRDVETQYFGPGTRLLVL.

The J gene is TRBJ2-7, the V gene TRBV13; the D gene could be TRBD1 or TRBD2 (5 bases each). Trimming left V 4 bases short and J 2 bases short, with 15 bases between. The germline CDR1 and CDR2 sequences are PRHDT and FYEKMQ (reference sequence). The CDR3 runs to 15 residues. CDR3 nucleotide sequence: TGTGCCAGCAGCTCCAACCGGGACCTGGCCTACGAGCAGTACTTC. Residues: CASSSNRDLAYEQYF.

For the CDR3, the DNA is TGCAGCGCCGCCAAGAGCACTGAAGCTTTCTTT. Its protein is CSAAKSTEAFF. V is TRBV29-1 and J is TRBJ1-1; D is undetermined. Germline loops: CDR1 SQVTM, CDR2 ANQGSEA. Trimming pared 7 bases from V and 4 bases from J, leaving 10 bases between. The CDR3 has 11 amino acids. Full variable domain (rest looked up from reference TRBV29-1 and TRBJ1-1): SAVISQKPSRDICQRGTSLTIQCQVDSQVTMMFWYRQQPGQSLTLIATANQGSEATYESGFVIDKFPISRPNLTFSTLTVSNMSPEDSSIYLCSAAKSTEAFFGQGTRLTVV.

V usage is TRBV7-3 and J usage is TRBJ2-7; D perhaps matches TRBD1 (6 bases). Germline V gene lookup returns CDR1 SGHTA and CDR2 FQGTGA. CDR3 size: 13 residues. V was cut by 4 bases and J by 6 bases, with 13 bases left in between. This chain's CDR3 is CASSSGHEGEQYF. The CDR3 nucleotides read TGTGCCAGCAGCTCGGGACACGAGGGCGAGCAGTACTTC.

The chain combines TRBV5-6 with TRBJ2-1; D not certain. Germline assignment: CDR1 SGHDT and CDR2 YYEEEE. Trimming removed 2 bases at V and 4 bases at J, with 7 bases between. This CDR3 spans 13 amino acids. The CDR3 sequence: CASSFDSYNEQFF. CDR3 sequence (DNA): TGTGCCAGCAGCTTCGATAGTTACAATGAGCAGTTCTTC.

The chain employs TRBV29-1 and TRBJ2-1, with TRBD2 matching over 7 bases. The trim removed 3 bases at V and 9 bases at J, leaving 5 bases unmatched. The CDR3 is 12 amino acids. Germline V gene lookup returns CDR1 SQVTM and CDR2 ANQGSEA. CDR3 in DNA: TGCAGCGTTGATTCGGGGAGGGGTGAGCAGTTCTTC. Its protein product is CSVDSGRGEQFF.

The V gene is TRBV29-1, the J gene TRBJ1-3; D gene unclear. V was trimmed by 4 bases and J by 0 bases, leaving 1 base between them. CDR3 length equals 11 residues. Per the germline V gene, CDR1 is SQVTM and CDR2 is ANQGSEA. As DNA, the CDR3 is TGCAGCGTTGCCTCTGGAAACACCATATATTTT. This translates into CSVASGNTIYF.

The CDR3 nucleotides read TGTGCCAGCAGCCGCGGACAGGGAGACGCACCGAGCCAGTACTTC. Encoded protein: CASSRGQGDAPSQYF. The chain has TRBV7-9 and TRBJ2-7, with 8 bases lining up with TRBD1. This CDR3 region has 15 residues. Germline loops: CDR1 SEHNR, CDR2 FQNEAQ (reference sequence). The trim removed 5 bases at V and 10 bases at J, leaving 16 bases unmatched.

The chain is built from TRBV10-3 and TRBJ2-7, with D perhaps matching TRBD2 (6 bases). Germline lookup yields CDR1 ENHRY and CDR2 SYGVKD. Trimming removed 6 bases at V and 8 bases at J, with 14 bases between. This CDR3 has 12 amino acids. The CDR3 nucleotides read TGTGCCATCAGCGAAGGAGGGTCCAAGCAGTACTTC. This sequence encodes CAISEGGSKQYF.

The CDR3, as DNA: TGTGCCAGCAGCGTAGCCCCAACTCAAGCCTTCCGGGACTACACCTTC. Encoded protein: CASSVAPTQAFRDYTF. The V and J genes are TRBV9 and TRBJ1-2; no definite D call. This CDR3 has 16 residues. Trimming took 0 bases from V and 10 from J, leaving 22 bases between them. The germline gives CDR1 SGDLS, CDR2 YYNGEE.

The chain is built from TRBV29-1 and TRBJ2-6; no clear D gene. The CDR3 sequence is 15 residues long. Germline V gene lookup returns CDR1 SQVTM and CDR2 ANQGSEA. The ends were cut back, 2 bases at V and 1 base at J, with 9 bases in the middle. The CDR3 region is CSVESKISGANVLTF. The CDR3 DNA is TGCAGCGTTGAATCGAAGATTTCTGGGGCCAACGTCCTGACTTTC. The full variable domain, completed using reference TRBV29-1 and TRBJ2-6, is SAVISQKPSRDICQRGTSLTIQCQVDSQVTMMFWYRQQPGQSLTLIATANQGSEATYESGFVIDKFPISRPNLTFSTLTVSNMSPEDSSIYLCSVESKISGANVLTFGAGSRLTVL.

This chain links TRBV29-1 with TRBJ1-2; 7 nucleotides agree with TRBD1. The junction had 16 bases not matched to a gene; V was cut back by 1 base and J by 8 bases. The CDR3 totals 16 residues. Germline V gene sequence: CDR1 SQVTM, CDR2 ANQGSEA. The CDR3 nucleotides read TGCAGCGTTGAAGGGGGAACAGGGGCTTTCCTTAGCGGCTACACCTTC. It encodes CSVEGGTGAFLSGYTF.

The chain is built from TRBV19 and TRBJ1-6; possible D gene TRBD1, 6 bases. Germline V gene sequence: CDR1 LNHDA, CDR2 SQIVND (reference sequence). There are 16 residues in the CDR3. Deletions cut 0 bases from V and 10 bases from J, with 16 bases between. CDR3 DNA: TGTGCCAGTAGTATAGAGACGGGGGCAATGAAGTCACCCCTCCACTTT. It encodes CASSIETGAMKSPLHF. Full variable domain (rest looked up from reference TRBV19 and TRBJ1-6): DGGITQSPKYLFRKEGQNVTLSCEQNLNHDAMYWYRQDPGQGLRLIYYSQIVNDFQKGDIAEGYSVSREKKESFPLTVTSAQKNPTAFYLCASSIETGAMKSPLHFGNGTRLTVT.

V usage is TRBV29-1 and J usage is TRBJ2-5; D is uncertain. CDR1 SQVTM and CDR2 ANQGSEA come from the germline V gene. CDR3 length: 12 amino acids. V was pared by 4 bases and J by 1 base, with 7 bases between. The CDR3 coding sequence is TGCAGCGTTGCGGTTAGCCAAGAGACCCAGTACTTC. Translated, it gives CSVAVSQETQYF. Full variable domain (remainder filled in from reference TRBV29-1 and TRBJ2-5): SAVISQKPSRDICQRGTSLTIQCQVDSQVTMMFWYRQQPGQSLTLIATANQGSEATYESGFVIDKFPISRPNLTFSTLTVSNMSPEDSSIYLCSVAVSQETQYFGPGTRLLVL.